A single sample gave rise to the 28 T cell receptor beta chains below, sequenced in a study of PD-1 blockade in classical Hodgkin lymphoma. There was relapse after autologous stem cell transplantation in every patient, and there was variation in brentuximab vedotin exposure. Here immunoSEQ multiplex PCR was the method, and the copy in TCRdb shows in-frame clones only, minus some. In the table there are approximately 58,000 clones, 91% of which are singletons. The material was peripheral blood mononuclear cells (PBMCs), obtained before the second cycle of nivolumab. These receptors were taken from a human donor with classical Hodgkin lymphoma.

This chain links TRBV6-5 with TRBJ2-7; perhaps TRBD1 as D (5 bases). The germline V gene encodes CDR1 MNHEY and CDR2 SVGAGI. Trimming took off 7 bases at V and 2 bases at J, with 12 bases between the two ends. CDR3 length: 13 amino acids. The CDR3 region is CASKVGAPYEQYF. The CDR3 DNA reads TGTGCCAGCAAGGTAGGGGCCCCCTACGAGCAGTACTTC.

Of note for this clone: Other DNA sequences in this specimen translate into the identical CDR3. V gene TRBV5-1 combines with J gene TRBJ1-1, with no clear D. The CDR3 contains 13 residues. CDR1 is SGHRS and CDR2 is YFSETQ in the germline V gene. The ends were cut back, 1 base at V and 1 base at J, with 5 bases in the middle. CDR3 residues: CASSLLGNTEAFF. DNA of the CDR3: TGCGCCAGCAGCTTGCTTGGGAACACTGAAGCTTTCTTT. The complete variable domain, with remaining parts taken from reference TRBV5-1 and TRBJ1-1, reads KAGVTQTPRYLIKTRGQQVTLSCSPISGHRSVSWYQQTPGQGLQFLFEYFSETQRNKGNFPGRFSGRQFSNSRSEMNVSTLELGDSALYLCASSLLGNTEAFFGQGTRLTVV.

CDR3 residues: CASSLGASYEQYF. CDR3 DNA sequence: TGTGCCAGCAGCTTAGGGGCGTCGTACGAGCAGTACTTC. The chain couples TRBV11-2 to TRBJ2-7, with D uncertain. CDR1 and CDR2 from the germline V gene are SGHAT and FQNNGV. The CDR3 extends over 13 amino acids. V was shortened by 1 base and J by 4 bases, with 8 bases between the two germline ends.

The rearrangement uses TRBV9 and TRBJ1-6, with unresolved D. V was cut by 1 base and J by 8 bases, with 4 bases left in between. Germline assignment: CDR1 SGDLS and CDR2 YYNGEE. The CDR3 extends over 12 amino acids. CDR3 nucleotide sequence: TGTGCCAGCAGCGTACTGGATTCACCCCTCCACTTT. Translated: CASSVLDSPLHF.

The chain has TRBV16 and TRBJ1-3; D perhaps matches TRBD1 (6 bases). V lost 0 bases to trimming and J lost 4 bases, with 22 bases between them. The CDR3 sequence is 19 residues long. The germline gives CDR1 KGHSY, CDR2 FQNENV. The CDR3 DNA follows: TGTGCCAGCAGCCAATCAGGGGGAACAGGTGAAGCGCTCGGAAACACCATATATTTT. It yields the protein CASSQSGGTGEALGNTIYF.

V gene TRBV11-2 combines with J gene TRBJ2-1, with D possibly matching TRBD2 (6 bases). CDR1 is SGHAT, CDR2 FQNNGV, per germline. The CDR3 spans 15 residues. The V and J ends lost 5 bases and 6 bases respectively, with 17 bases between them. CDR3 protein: CASSPGGGKLNEQFF. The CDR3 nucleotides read TGTGCCAGCAGCCCGGGTGGCGGGAAGCTCAATGAGCAGTTCTTC. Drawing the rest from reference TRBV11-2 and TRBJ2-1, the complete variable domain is EAGVAQSPRYKIIEKRQSVAFWCNPISGHATLYWYQQILGQGPKLLIQFQNNGVVDDSQLPKDRFSAERLKGVDSTLKIQPAKLEDSAVYLCASSPGGGKLNEQFFGPGTRLTVL.

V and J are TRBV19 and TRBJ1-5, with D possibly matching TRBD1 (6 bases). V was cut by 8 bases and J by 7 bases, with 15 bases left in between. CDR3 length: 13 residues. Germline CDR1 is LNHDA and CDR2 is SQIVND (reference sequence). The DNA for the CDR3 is TGTGCCAGTGGGCCTCAGGGGACCCAGCCCCAGCATTTT. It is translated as CASGPQGTQPQHF.

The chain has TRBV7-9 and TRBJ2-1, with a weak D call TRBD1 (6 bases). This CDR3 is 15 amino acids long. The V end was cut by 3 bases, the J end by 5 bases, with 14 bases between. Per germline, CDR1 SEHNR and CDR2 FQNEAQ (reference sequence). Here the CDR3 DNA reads TGTGCCAGCAGCTTCGTACAGGGTTTCGACAATGAGCAGTTCTTC. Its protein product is CASSFVQGFDNEQFF.

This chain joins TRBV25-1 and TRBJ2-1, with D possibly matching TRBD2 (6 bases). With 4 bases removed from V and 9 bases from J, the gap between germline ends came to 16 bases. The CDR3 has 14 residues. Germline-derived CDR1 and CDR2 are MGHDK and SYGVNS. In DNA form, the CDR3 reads TGTGCCAGCAGTGCCCTACTAGCCTTCTCTGAGCAGTTCTTC. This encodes CASSALLAFSEQFF.

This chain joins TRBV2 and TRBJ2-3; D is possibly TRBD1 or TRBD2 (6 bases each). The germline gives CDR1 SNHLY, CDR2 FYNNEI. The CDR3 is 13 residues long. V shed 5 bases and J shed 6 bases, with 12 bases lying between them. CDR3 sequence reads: CASSQEGGDTQYF. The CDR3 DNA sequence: TGTGCCAGCAGTCAAGAAGGGGGGGATACGCAGTATTTT.

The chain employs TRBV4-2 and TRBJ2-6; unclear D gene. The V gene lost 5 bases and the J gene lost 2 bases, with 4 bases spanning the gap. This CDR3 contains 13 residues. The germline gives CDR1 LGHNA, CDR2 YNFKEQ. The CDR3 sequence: CASSDAGANVLTF. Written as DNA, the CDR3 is TGTGCCAGCAGCGATGCTGGGGCCAACGTCCTGACTTTC.

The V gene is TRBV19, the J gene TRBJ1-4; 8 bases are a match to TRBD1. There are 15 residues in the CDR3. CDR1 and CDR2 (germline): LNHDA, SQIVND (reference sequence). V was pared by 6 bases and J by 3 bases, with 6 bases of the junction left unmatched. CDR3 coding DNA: TGTGCCAGTAGAGGGACAGGAACCTCTAATGAAAAACTGTTTTTT. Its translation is CASRGTGTSNEKLFF.

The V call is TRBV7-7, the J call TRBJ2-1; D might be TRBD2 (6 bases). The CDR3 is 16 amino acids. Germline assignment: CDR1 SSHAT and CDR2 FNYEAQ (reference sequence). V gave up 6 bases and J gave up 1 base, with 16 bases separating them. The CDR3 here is CASRDSGTESYNEQFF. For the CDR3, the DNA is TGTGCCAGCAGGGATTCCGGGACTGAGTCCTACAATGAGCAGTTCTTC. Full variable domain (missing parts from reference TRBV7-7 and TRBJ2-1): GAGVSQSPRYKVTKRGQDVTLRCDPISSHATLYWYQQALGQGPEFLTYFNYEAQPDKSGLPSDRFSAERPEGSISTLTIQRTEQRDSAMYRCASRDSGTESYNEQFFGPGTRLTVL.

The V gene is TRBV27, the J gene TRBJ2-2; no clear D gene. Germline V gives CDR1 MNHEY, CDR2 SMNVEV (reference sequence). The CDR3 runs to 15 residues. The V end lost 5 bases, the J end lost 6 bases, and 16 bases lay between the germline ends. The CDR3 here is CASSPRTDGAGELFF. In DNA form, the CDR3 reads TGTGCCAGCAGTCCTAGGACGGATGGGGCCGGGGAGCTGTTTTTT.

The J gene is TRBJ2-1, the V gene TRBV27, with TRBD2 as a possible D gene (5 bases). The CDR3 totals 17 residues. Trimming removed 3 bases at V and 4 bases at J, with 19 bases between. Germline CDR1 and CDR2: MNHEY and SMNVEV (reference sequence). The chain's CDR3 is CASSFRLRDLRYNEQFF. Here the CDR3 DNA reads TGTGCCAGCAGTTTTCGTTTGAGGGATTTGAGGTACAATGAGCAGTTCTTC.

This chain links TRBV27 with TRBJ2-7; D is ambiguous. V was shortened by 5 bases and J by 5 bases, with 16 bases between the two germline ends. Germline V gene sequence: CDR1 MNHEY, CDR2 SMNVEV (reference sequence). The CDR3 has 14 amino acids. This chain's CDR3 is CASSPNQFLDEQYF. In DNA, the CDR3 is TGTGCCAGCAGTCCCAATCAATTCCTCGACGAGCAGTACTTC.

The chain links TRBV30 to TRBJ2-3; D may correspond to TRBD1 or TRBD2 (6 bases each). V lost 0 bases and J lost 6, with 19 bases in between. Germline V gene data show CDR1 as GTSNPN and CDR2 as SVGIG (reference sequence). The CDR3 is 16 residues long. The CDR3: CAWSVGGHGSSDTQYF. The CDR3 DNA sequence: TGTGCCTGGAGTGTAGGGGGGCACGGGAGCTCGGATACGCAGTATTTT.

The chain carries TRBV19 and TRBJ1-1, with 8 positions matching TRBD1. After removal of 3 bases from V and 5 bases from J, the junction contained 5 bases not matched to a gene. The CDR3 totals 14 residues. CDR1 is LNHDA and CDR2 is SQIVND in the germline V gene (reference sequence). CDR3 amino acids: CASSIPQGATEAFF. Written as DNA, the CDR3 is TGTGCCAGTAGTATCCCCCAGGGGGCTACTGAAGCTTTCTTT.

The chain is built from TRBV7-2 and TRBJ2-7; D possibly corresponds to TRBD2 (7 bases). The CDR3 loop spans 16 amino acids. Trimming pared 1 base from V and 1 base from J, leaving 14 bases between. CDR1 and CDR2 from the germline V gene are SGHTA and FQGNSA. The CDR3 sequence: CASSLVGGASSYEQYF. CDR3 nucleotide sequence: TGTGCCAGCAGCTTAGTGGGGGGGGCTAGTTCCTACGAGCAGTACTTC.

In DNA, the CDR3 is TGTGCCTGGCGGACGACAAATGAAAAACTGTTTTTT. Translating it yields CAWRTTNEKLFF. The chain employs TRBV30 and TRBJ1-4; D uncertain. The CDR3 extends over 12 amino acids. Germline CDR1 reads GTSNPN; CDR2 reads SVGIG (reference sequence). V lost 5 bases to trimming and J lost 5 bases, with 9 bases between them.

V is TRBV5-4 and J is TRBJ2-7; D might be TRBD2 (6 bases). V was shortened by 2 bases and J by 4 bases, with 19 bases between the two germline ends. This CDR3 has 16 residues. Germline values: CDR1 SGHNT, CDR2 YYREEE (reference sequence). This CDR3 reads CASSFDAGRGGYEQYF. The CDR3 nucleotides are TGTGCCAGCAGCTTCGATGCGGGAAGGGGCGGGTACGAGCAGTACTTC.

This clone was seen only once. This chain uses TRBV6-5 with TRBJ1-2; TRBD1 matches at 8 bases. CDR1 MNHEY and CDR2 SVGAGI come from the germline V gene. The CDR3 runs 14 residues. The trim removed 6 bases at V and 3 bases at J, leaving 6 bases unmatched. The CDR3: CASRTGGTDYGYTF. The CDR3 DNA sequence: TGTGCCAGCAGAACAGGGGGTACTGACTATGGCTACACCTTC.

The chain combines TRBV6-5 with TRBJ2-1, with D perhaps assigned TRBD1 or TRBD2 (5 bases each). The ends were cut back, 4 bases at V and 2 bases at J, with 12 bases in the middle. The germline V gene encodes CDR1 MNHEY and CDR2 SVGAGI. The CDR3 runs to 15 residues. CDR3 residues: CASSWRGDPYNEQFF. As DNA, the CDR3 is TGTGCCAGCAGTTGGCGTGGGGACCCCTACAATGAGCAGTTCTTC.

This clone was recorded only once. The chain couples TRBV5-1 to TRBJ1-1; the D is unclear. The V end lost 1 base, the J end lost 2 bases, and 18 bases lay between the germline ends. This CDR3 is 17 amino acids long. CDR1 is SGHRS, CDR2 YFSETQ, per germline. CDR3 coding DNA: TGCGCCAGCAGCTTGTGGCAGGTCGCCCACTCAAACACTGAAGCTTTCTTT. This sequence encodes CASSLWQVAHSNTEAFF.

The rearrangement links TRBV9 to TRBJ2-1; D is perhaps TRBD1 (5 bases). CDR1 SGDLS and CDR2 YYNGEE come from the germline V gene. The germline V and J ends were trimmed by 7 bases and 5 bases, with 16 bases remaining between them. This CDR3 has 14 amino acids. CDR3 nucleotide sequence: TGTGCCAGCTCGGAGCAGGGTCGCCACAATGAGCAGTTCTTC. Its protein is CASSEQGRHNEQFF.

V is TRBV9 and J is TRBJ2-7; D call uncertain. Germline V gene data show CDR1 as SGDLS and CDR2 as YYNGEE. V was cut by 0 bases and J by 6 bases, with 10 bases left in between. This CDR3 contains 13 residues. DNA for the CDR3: TGTGCCAGCAGCGTAGCTATATCCACCGAGCAGTACTTC. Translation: CASSVAISTEQYF.

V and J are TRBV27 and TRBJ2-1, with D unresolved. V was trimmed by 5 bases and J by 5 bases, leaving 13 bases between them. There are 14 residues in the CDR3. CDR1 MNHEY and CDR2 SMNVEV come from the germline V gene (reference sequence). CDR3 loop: CASSVGASHNEQFF. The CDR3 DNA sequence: TGTGCCAGCAGTGTCGGAGCGTCACACAATGAGCAGTTCTTC.

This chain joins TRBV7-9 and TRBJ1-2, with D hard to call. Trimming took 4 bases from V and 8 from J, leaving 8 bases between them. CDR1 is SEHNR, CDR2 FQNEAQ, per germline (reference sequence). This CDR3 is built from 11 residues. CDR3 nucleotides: TGTGCCAGCAGCTCCAGAGGCGGCTACACCTTC. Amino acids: CASSSRGGYTF.